This T cell receptor beta chain was documented in a study of blood T cell repertoires in COVID-19 (dated by TCRdb to about 2020). Regarding the complete study: Collaborator samples came from the United States, Italy and Spain and covered acute and convalescent phases of COVID-19. Nearly every sample came with metadata listing a de-identified subject ID, COVID-19 status, age in years and sex. The samples were drawn from two sources: the first 160 participants of the ongoing ImmuneRACE study, and 950 to 1,500 subjects contributed by 6 global collaborators. Where available, HLA class I and class II types were taken from metadata supplied by the sample provider and were not determined by assay-based typing. A freely available public database, intended as a resource for researchers studying the immune response to SARS-CoV-2, is where the repertoires were released. Deeply sampled blood TCRbeta repertoires from subjects exposed to, actively infected with, or recovered from COVID-19 were included in the dataset. The prospective study material was composed of cDNA or gDNA derived from T cells, B-cell-depleted T cells, or PBMCs.

Collaborating institutions collected whole blood in K2EDTA tubes following their own protocols. Collaborator samples were shipped for TCRbeta analysis as frozen whole blood, isolated PBMCs, or DNA extracted from either sample type. Summary of the overall study and its limitations: The quantity of clinical and demographic metadata differed by source and by participant and was supplied without curation.

TCRbeta CDR3 regions were amplified from genomic DNA using the immunoSEQ Assay, a bias-controlled multiplex PCR. From the authors' description of their analysis: Within the assay, amplification of reference gene primers was used to estimate how many nucleated cells each sample contained. Sequence reads were collapsed and filtered to measure the absolute abundance of every unique TCRbeta CDR3 rearrangement. For each sample, productive Simpson clonality was calculated as the square root of Simpson's diversity index across productive rearrangements. Drawn from immuneACCESS, this table holds only the in-frame rearrangements with V and J called that TCRdb kept. Clones are partly lost; checked studies trace under half to an unresolved V gene and leave the rest unexplained. V and J calls and clone size are as listed in that table; D and trimming were resolved from the DNA. For this sample there are approximately 110,000 clones; around 84% appear just once. The ten largest account for approximately 1.3% of the sample.

Turning to this clone: It has no known antigen specificity. The record has no base qualities; no much larger clone is one base away.

The CDR3 runs 15 amino acids, cysteine and phenylalanine included. Only the CDR3 DNA is retained, 45 bases long and in frame from the first base. Clipping removes 0 bases from V and 6 bases from J, with 4 as the unmatched junction base count. Reading the germline V gene gives CDR1 MNHEY and CDR2 SVGAGI. The receptor was isolated from a man aged 35 to 55 with acute or convalescent COVID-19. The chain couples TRBV6-5 to TRBJ2-2; the junction holds 7 bases that match TRBD2. The sequencing input was peripheral blood. The sequenced DNA: TGTGCCAGCAGTTACTCCGGGCGGGAGTCCGGGGAGCTGTTTTTT. Its protein reads: CASSYSGRESGELFF.